Listed below are T cell receptor beta chains from one sample, sequenced in a study of early T cells in non-severe SARS-CoV-2 infection. TCRdb passed the 5' RACE reads through MiXCR, listing each CDR3 protein once. The data contain tens of thousands of distinct CDR3 sequences, about 10% of them singletons. Material: whole blood. Receptors originate from an adult who was a healthcare worker with PCR-confirmed SARS-CoV-2 infection or an uninfected control (not recorded which). Each CDR3 is given without its conserved first and last residue.

J: TRBJ1-1; V: TRBV4-1; CDR3: ASSQVGTNSKAF
J: TRBJ2-1; V: TRBV7-2; CDR3: ASSSTPRSGSTHEQF
J: TRBJ2-1; V: TRBV6-6; CDR3: ASSYGAGGRGEQF
J: TRBJ1-6; V: TRBV6-2/TRBV6-3; CDR3: ASSTRTGGINSPLH
J: TRBJ2-1; V: TRBV6-2/TRBV6-3; CDR3: ASSHHWGSGEQF
J: TRBJ1-6; V: TRBV9; CDR3: ASSSGDSPLH
J: TRBJ2-2; V: TRBV6-2/TRBV6-3; CDR3: ASSYPTGLGTANTGELF
J: TRBJ1-2; V: TRBV6-1; CDR3: ASSLRDYGYT
J: TRBJ2-1; V: TRBV12-3/TRBV12-4; CDR3: ASSLTGGRNEQF
J: TRBJ1-5; V: TRBV6-1; CDR3: ASIGGLDQPQH
J: TRBJ2-7; V: TRBV19; CDR3: ASSLEFSYEQY
J: TRBJ2-7; V: TRBV29-1; CDR3: SVEVGTYEQY
J: TRBJ1-1; V: TRBV28; CDR3: ASFRANTEAF
J: TRBJ2-3; V: TRBV5-4; CDR3: ASSWGGLAGSGTDTQY
J: TRBJ2-5; V: TRBV7-6; CDR3: ASSLQQLQETQY
J: TRBJ2-6; V: TRBV12-3/TRBV12-4; CDR3: ASSLVGGRPGANVLT
J: TRBJ2-5; V: TRBV20-1; CDR3: SAPTGSETQY
J: TRBJ1-5; V: TRBV5-1; CDR3: ASYQWALFLLHSNQPQH
J: TRBJ2-5; V: TRBV6-6; CDR3: ASSYKRDRGFWTQY
J: TRBJ2-2; V: TRBV28; CDR3: ASSFGIGELF
J: TRBJ2-2; V: TRBV10-3; CDR3: AISDPGRHVELF
J: TRBJ2-7; V: TRBV28; CDR3: ASSTLAGGIYEQY
J: TRBJ2-1; V: TRBV5-1; CDR3: ASSYTASGSRNEQF
J: TRBJ1-6; V: TRBV27; CDR3: ASRRDRVTPLH
J: TRBJ2-2; V: TRBV5-1; CDR3: ASRKMVPDTGELF
J: TRBJ2-5; V: TRBV2; CDR3: ASSLTGIGGETQY
J: TRBJ2-5; V: TRBV5-1; CDR3: ASSTGVQETQY
J: TRBJ1-1; V: TRBV2; CDR3: ASSVLHTEAF
J: TRBJ2-4; V: TRBV4-2; CDR3: ASSQEALAGVPNIQY
J: TRBJ2-2; V: TRBV19; CDR3: ASRQLAGGTNTGELF
J: TRBJ1-1; V: TRBV29-1; CDR3: SVGTGDTEAF
J: TRBJ2-3; V: TRBV9; CDR3: ASGVGGTSESTDTQY